This TCR beta chain came from a study of T cells in Graves' hyperthyroidism and ophthalmopathy. General study points: The model foresaw ophthalmopathy a median around 6.8 months prior to onset.

Authors of the study amplified TCR beta CDR3 regions from RNA transcripts. Primed by the HTBI set, a first-round RT-PCR was run on the TCR CDR3. TCRdb recomputed calls from the multiplex PCR reads with MiXCR, one row per CDR3 protein. The sample lists 280,000 or so distinct CDR3 sequences, 25% seen once, with about 30% in the top ten. Comment on this clonotype: Its antigen is unknown.

V shed 6 bases, J shed 4 bases, and the junction held 8 bases outside the gene matches. Germline V gene data show CDR1 as MNHEY and CDR2 as SMNVEV (reference sequence). CDR3 length equals 14 residues. Sequenced input: blood. This chain connects TRBV27 to TRBJ2-7; TRBD2 agrees at 8 bases. This TCR derives from a man in his forties with Graves' hyperthyroidism that later progressed to Graves' ophthalmopathy. The CDR3 spells CASRFRTSFYEQYF. The CDR3 DNA follows: TGTGCCAGCAGGTTCCGGACTAGCTTTTACGAGCAGTACTTC.